Only one count was recorded for the clone carrying this T cell receptor beta chain. Its antigen is undetermined. Clones were sequenced by immunoSEQ multiplex PCR, and TCRdb holds only the in-frame ones, with some missing. There are under 2.5 million clones in the sample; around 92% occur only once, and approximately 0.39% lies in the top ten. This sample was included in a study of shared clonotypes between healthy human individuals. Broader study findings: Among donors, sharing of clonotypes was expected to be affected by sequencing depth.

The ends were cut back, 1 base at V and 7 bases at J, with 5 bases in the middle. In germline, CDR1 is SGHTA, CDR2 FQGNSA. The CDR3 has 13 residues. Sequencing used naive CD4+ T cells from PBMCs. Subset indicated: CD45RA+ positively selected. The clonotype was recovered from a man between 18 and 35 years old in good health. Some clones in this sample may be carry-over from other donors' samples. The V call is TRBV7-2, the J call TRBJ1-6; D is undetermined. The CDR3 DNA reads TGTGCCAGCAGCTTAGGCCGAAATTCACCCCTCCACTTT. This sequence encodes CASSLGRNSPLHF. Complete variable domain (other parts from reference TRBV7-2 and TRBJ1-6): GAGVSQSPSNKVTEKGKDVELRCDPISGHTALYWYRQSLGQGLEFLIYFQGNSAPDKSGLPSDRFSAERTGGSVSTLTIQRTQQEDSAVYLCASSLGRNSPLHFGNGTRLTVT.